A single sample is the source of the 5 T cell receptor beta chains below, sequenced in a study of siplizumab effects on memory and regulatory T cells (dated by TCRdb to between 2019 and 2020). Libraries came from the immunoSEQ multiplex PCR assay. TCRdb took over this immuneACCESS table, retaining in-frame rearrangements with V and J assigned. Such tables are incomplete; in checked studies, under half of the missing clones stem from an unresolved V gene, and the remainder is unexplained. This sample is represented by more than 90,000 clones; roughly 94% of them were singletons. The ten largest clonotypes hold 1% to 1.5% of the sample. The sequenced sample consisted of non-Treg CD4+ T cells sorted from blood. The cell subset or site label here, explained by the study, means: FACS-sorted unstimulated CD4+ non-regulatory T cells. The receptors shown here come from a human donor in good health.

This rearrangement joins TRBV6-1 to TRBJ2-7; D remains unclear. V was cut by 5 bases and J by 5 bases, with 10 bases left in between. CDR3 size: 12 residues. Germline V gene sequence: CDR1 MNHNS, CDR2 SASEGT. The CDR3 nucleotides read TGTGCCAGCAGTCGAATAATGAACGAGCAGTACTTC. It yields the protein CASSRIMNEQYF.

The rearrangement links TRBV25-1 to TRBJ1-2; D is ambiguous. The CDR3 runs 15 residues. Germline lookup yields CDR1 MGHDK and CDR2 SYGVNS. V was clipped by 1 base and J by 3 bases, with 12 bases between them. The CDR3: CASSEFRVRDYGYTF. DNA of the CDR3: TGTGCCAGCAGTGAATTTAGGGTGCGGGACTATGGCTACACCTTC.

DNA for the CDR3: TGTGCCAGCAGCTTAGACCCCCTTGGGACCGGGGAGCTGTTTTTT. Translating it yields CASSLDPLGTGELFF. The rearrangement links TRBV7-9 to TRBJ2-2; the D is unclear. Germline assignment: CDR1 SEHNR and CDR2 FQNEAQ (reference sequence). This CDR3 is 15 amino acids long. Trimming left V 1 base short and J 5 bases short, with 11 bases between.

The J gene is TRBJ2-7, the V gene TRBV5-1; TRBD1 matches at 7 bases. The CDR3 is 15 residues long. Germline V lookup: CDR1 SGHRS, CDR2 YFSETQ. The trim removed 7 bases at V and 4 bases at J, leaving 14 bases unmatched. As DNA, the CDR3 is TGCGCCAGCCGCACTGCCTCTGACAGGGCGTACGAGCAGTACTTC. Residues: CASRTASDRAYEQYF.

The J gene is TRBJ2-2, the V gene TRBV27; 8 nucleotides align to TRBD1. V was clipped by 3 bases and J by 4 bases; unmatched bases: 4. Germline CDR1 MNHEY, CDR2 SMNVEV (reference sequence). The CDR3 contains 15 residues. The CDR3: CASSFPQGGTGELFF. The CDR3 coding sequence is TGTGCCAGCAGTTTCCCACAGGGGGGCACCGGGGAGCTGTTTTTT.